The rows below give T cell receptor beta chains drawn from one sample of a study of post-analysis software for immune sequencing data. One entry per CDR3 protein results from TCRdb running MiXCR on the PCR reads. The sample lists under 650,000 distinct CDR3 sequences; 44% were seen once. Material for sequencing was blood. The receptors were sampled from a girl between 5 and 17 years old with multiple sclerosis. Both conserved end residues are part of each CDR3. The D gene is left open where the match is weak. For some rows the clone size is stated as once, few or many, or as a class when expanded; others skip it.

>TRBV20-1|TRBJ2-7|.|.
CSVPSGFEQYF
TGCAGTGTTCCAAGTGGGTTCGAGCAGTACTTC
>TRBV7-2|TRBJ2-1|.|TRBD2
CASSIYGGAGYNEQFF
TGTGCCAGCAGCATCTACGGGGGGGCGGGGTACAATGAGCAGTTCTTC
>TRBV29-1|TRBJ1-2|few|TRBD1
CSVTGGIGGYTF
TGCAGCGTTACAGGGGGTATCGGTGGCTACACCTTC
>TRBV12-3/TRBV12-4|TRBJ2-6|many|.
CASSSRGSGANVLTF
TGTGCCAGCAGTTCTCGGGGTTCTGGGGCCAACGTCCTGACTTTC
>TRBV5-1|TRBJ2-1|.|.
CASSLAPRPGINEQFF
TGCGCCAGCAGCTTGGCCCCCAGGCCGGGGATCAATGAGCAGTTCTTC
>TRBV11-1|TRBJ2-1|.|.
CASTSSRNEQFF
TGTGCCAGCACGTCTTCGCGAAATGAGCAGTTCTTC
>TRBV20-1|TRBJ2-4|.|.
CSAREGTGKNIQYF
TGCAGTGCTAGAGAAGGGACTGGCAAAAACATTCAGTACTTC
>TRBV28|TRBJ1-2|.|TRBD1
CASSRPGGGGCGYTF
TGTGCCAGCAGCCGTCCAGGGGGCGGAGGCTGTGGCTACACCTTC
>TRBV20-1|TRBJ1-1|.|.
CSATSGDFSTEAFF
TGCAGTGCGACTTCAGGGGACTTTAGCACTGAAGCTTTCTTT
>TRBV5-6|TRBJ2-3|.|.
CASSLGHGGDTQYF
TGTGCCAGCAGCTTGGGACATGGTGGTGATACGCAGTATTTT
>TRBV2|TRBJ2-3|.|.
CASSEALGQEQYF
TGTGCCAGCAGTGAAGCGTTGGGACAAGAGCAGTATTTT
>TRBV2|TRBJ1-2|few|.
CASVYGGGAVGYGYTF
TGTGCCAGCGTTTATGGGGGGGGCGCGGTTGGATATGGCTACACCTTC
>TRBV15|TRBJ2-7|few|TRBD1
CATSRDGGQGAYEQYF
TGTGCCACCAGCAGAGATGGAGGACAGGGGGCCTACGAGCAGTACTTC
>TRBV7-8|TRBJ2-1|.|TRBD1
CASSFRGGDEQFF
TGTGCCAGCAGCTTCCGAGGGGGCGATGAGCAGTTCTTC
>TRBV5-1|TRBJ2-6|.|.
CASSFLLTGSGANVLTF
TGCGCCAGCAGCTTTCTACTGACGGGTTCTGGGGCCAACGTCCTGACTTTC
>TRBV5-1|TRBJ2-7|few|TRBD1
CASTTFIDRDRAYEQYF
TGCGCCAGCACCACTTTTATTGACCGGGACAGGGCCTACGAGCAGTACTTC
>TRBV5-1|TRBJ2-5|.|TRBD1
CASSWGDRGSGTQYF
TGCGCCAGCAGCTGGGGGGACAGGGGTTCGGGGACCCAGTACTTC